This T cell receptor (beta chain) came from a study of blood T cell repertoires in COVID-19 (dated by TCRdb to the early 2020s). Describing the broader study: Samples covering the acute and convalescent phases of COVID-19 were provided by collaborators in the United States, Italy and Spain. The prospective study material was composed of cDNA or gDNA derived from T cells, B-cell-depleted T cells, or PBMCs. Deeply sampled blood TCRbeta repertoires from subjects exposed to, actively infected with, or recovered from COVID-19 were included in the dataset. The repertoires were released in a freely available public database meant as a resource for research on the immune response to SARS-CoV-2. The samples were drawn from the first 160 participants of the ongoing ImmuneRACE study and from roughly 1,300 subjects provided by 6 global collaborators. Nearly every sample came with metadata listing a de-identified subject ID, COVID-19 status, age in years and sex. Where HLA class I and class II types were available, the types were taken from metadata supplied by the sample provider, not from assay-based typing. Paper-wide results and their limitations: The amount of clinical and demographic metadata varied by source and participant and was provided uncurated.

From the cysteine through the phenylalanine, the CDR3 covers 12 amino acids. Solely the CDR3 DNA is kept, with 36 bases framed from the first base. V trim: 5 bases; J trim: 4 bases; unmatched bases: 0. Sequences MDHEN (CDR1) and SYDVKM (CDR2) are obtained from the germline V gene. TCRbeta CDR3 regions were amplified from genomic DNA by means of the immunoSEQ Assay, a bias-controlled multiplex PCR. The original pipeline was this. The number of nucleated cells in each sample was estimated by amplification of reference gene primers within the assay. To quantify the absolute abundance of each unique TCRbeta CDR3 rearrangement, sequence reads were collapsed and filtered. Productive Simpson clonality was computed per sample as the square root of Simpson's diversity index over productive rearrangements. What TCRdb holds here is the immuneACCESS table cut down to in-frame rearrangements. Part of the clones is not present; checked against another copy, under half of the missing clones reflect an unresolved V gene, and the others are unexplained. That table supplies the V and J calls and clone size; D and trimming were determined from the DNA. The sample table lists roughly 400,000 clones, 87% of them with a count of one. 2% to 2.5% of the sample is in the top ten clones.

In Seattle, one collaborating source enrolled patients while the infection was active and tracked those patients longitudinally over the course of disease. Each collaborating institution followed its own protocols to collect whole blood in K2EDTA tubes. For TCRbeta analysis, collaborators shipped samples in one of three forms: frozen whole blood, isolated PBMCs, or DNA extracted from either of those sample types. Notes on this clone: What this receptor recognizes is not known. The sample holds no much larger clone one base away, and base qualities are not on file.

The source of this sequence is an older woman with COVID-19, enrolled during active disease. What was sequenced was peripheral blood. The chain is made from TRBV28 and TRBJ1-2; TRBD1 lines up with 8 middle nucleotides. In nucleotides, the sequence is TGTGCCAGCAGTGGACAGGGCTATGGCTACACCTTC. The translation is CASSGQGYGYTF.